This T cell receptor beta chain was identified during a study of identical twins. Healthy Caucasians were all of the donors. TCRdb re-analysed the 5' RACE reads in MiXCR, keeping a single row per CDR3 protein. This table holds approximately 700,000 distinct CDR3 sequences, 18% found once. This clonotype was counted at least ten times. Per germline, CDR1 SGHKS and CDR2 YYEKEE (reference sequence). V was cut by 0 bases and J by 4 bases, with 8 bases left in between. The CDR3 runs to 15 residues. These data are also associated with another study on T cells expressing NK-cell markers. That work adds: Serological testing identified seven of the eight sequenced donors as HCMV-seropositive and one as seronegative.

V and J are TRBV5-5 and TRBJ2-6; D is unclear. This receptor was identified in a young woman in good health. Sequences were obtained from PBMCs. CDR3 amino acids: CASSLVGAGANVLTF. The CDR3 DNA is TGTGCCAGCAGCTTGGTTGGAGCCGGGGCCAACGTCCTGACTTTC.